This passage covers 3 T cell receptor beta chains from one sample sequenced in a study of blood T cell repertoires in COVID-19 (dated by TCRdb to 2018 to 2021). Libraries were prepared through the immunoSEQ multiplex PCR assay. Sourced from immuneACCESS, this table was stored by TCRdb with only in-frame sequences that have V and J called. A share of the clones is absent; for the studies checked, an unresolved V gene accounts for under half, and the remainder has no known explanation. This sample comprises about 58,000 clones, about 90% of them detected only once. The top ten hold over 1.2% of the sample. The source material was peripheral blood. These receptors came from a man between 60 and 70 years old with acute or convalescent COVID-19.

This chain uses TRBV6-5 with TRBJ2-1, with 10 bases aligning to TRBD1. The germline gives CDR1 MNHEY, CDR2 SVGAGI. The V segment lost 6 bases and the J segment 2 bases; nucleotides outside the gene matches: 4. CDR3 length: 15 amino acids. CDR3 nucleotide sequence: TGTGCCAGCAGGAGACAGGGGGCGACCTACAATGAGCAGTTCTTC. Amino acids: CASRRQGATYNEQFF.

V gene TRBV7-2 combines with J gene TRBJ2-2; the match to TRBD2 covers 12 bases. The CDR3 loop spans 17 amino acids. V lost 5 bases, J lost 2 bases, and 6 bases stayed unmatched. In germline, CDR1 is SGHTA, CDR2 FQGNSA. For the CDR3, the DNA is TGTGCCAGCAGCCCGTGGACTAGCGGGACTAACACCGGGGAGCTGTTTTTT. The encoded protein is CASSPWTSGTNTGELFF.

J is TRBJ1-5 and V is TRBV30; D might be TRBD1 (6 bases). This CDR3 comprises 16 residues. The germline CDR1 and CDR2 sequences are GTSNPN and SVGIG (reference sequence). Between the trimmed V and J ends, which lost 2 bases and 0 bases, there was a span of 14 bases. CDR3 in amino acids: CAWSLRQVYSNQPQHF. For the CDR3, the DNA is TGTGCCTGGAGTCTCCGACAGGTCTATAGCAATCAGCCCCAGCATTTT.